One and the same sample provided the 24 T cell receptor beta chains below, sequenced in a study of shared clonotypes between healthy human individuals. Clones were read by immunoSEQ multiplex PCR, and TCRdb kept only the in-frame ones, dropping some. This sample yields about 2.1 million clones, of which more than 85% are seen a single time; 1.5% to 2% belongs to the top ten. Terminally differentiated effector memory CD45RA+ cells were excluded from the naive CD8 cells, which were CD45RO-negative and positively selected for CCR7. Sequences were obtained from naive CD8+ T cells from PBMCs. These receptors originate from a man between 18 and 29 years old in good health. Some clones in this sample may be carry-over from other donors' samples.

About this clone: Other DNA variants within this sample encode the same CDR3. The rearrangement links TRBV27 to TRBJ1-1; D uncertain. V was clipped by 0 bases and J by 4 bases, with 6 bases between them. The CDR3 is 13 residues long. Germline V gene data show CDR1 as MNHEY and CDR2 as SMNVEV (reference sequence). Written as DNA, the CDR3 is TGTGCCAGCAGTTTATCAAGTCGCACTGAAGCTTTCTTT. Amino acids: CASSLSSRTEAFF.

This clone was recorded only once. V and J are TRBV5-1 and TRBJ1-4, with a weak D call TRBD1 (5 bases). The CDR3 runs 14 residues. The germline CDR1 and CDR2 sequences are SGHRS and YFSETQ. Trimming took off 1 base at V and 8 bases at J, with 12 bases between the two ends. The CDR3 DNA sequence: TGCGCCAGCAGCTTGTACGGCAGGGACGAAAAACTGTTTTTT. Its protein is CASSLYGRDEKLFF.

The chain couples TRBV9 to TRBJ1-2; D unresolved. Germline V gene sequence: CDR1 SGDLS, CDR2 YYNGEE. V lost 3 bases, J lost 2 bases, and 8 bases lay in between. This CDR3 comprises 13 residues. CDR3 region: CASSGWINYGYTF. CDR3 DNA sequence: TGTGCCAGCAGCGGTTGGATCAACTATGGCTACACCTTC. Full variable domain (rest looked up from reference TRBV9 and TRBJ1-2): DSGVTQTPKHLITATGQRVTLRCSPRSGDLSVYWYQQSLDQGLQFLIQYYNGEERAKGNILERFSAQQFPDLHSELNLSSLELGDSALYFCASSGWINYGYTFGSGTRLTVV.

The chain has TRBV27 and TRBJ1-5, with a weak D call TRBD1 (6 bases). The CDR3 extends over 15 amino acids. Germline V CDR1 and CDR2: MNHEY, SMNVEV (reference sequence). Between the trimmed V and J ends, which lost 3 bases and 2 bases, there was a span of 11 bases. CDR3 DNA: TGTGCCAGCAGTTTCACAGGGTATGGCAATCAGCCCCAGCATTTT. It translates to CASSFTGYGNQPQHF.

This clone has more than one count but fewer than ten. The chain combines TRBV19 with TRBJ2-1; D is unclear. V gave up 5 bases and J gave up 0 bases, with 8 bases separating them. The germline gives CDR1 LNHDA, CDR2 SQIVND (reference sequence). The CDR3 has 14 amino acids. CDR3 nucleotides: TGTGCCAGTAGTCTCGGCAACTCCTACAATGAGCAGTTCTTC. Encoded protein: CASSLGNSYNEQFF.

This clone appeared a single time. The chain carries TRBV7-2 and TRBJ1-2; 8 bases agree with TRBD1. The length of the CDR3 is 13 residues. From germline, CDR1 is SGHTA and CDR2 FQGNSA. V dropped 3 bases and J dropped 6; count of bases not matched to a gene: 3. The DNA of the CDR3 is TGTGCCAGCAGCTTCAGGGGGCAGGATGGCTACACCTTC. Encoded protein: CASSFRGQDGYTF.

This clone was picked up one time. The chain recombines TRBV7-9 with TRBJ2-7, with 7 bases identical to TRBD1. This CDR3 is built from 14 residues. The ends lost 5 bases at V and 2 bases at J; junction bases unmatched: 6. Germline-derived CDR1 and CDR2 are SEHNR and FQNEAQ (reference sequence). CDR3 region: CASSVPGTAYEQYF. DNA of the CDR3: TGTGCCAGCAGCGTCCCCGGGACAGCCTACGAGCAGTACTTC.

The chain combines TRBV19 with TRBJ2-7; the match to TRBD2 covers 14 bases. CDR3 length: 14 amino acids. The germline gives CDR1 LNHDA, CDR2 SQIVND (reference sequence). Trimming at V came to 9 bases and at J to 7 bases, leaving 8 bases not matched to a gene. This chain's CDR3 is CASSGLAGAGEQYF. Written as DNA, the CDR3 is TGTGCCAGCTCGGGACTAGCGGGAGCCGGGGAGCAGTACTTC.

The chain combines TRBV29-1 with TRBJ1-3, with D possibly being TRBD1 (6 bases). V was clipped by 6 bases and J by 0 bases, with 18 bases between them. The CDR3 is 16 residues long. CDR1 and CDR2 (germline): SQVTM, ANQGSEA. The CDR3 nucleotides are TGCAGCGTCCTCTCCTACAAGGGGGGCTCTGGAAACACCATATATTTT. As protein: CSVLSYKGGSGNTIYF. The variable domain in full, with the rest retrieved from reference TRBV29-1 and TRBJ1-3, is SAVISQKPSRDICQRGTSLTIQCQVDSQVTMMFWYRQQPGQSLTLIATANQGSEATYESGFVIDKFPISRPNLTFSTLTVSNMSPEDSSIYLCSVLSYKGGSGNTIYFGEGSWLTVV.

This chain uses TRBV18 with TRBJ1-4; D is uncertain. The CDR3 consists of 16 residues. The ends were cut back, 3 bases at V and 0 bases at J, with 11 bases in the middle. Per the germline V gene, CDR1 is KGHSH and CDR2 is LQKENI. The CDR3 region has the DNA TGTGCCAGCTCACCTGAAACGCTTACAACTAATGAAAAACTGTTTTTT. Amino acids: CASSPETLTTNEKLFF. Filled out from reference TRBV18 and TRBJ1-4, the complete variable domain reads NAGVMQNPRHLVRRRGQEARLRCSPMKGHSHVYWYRQLPEEGLKFMVYLQKENIIDESGMPKERFSAEFPKEGPSILRIQQVVRGDSAAYFCASSPETLTTNEKLFFGSGTQLSVL.

This clone was recorded once. The chain recombines TRBV6-5 with TRBJ2-1; no reliable D call. This CDR3 contains 14 residues. The germline V gene encodes CDR1 MNHEY and CDR2 SVGAGI. Trimming removed 0 bases from V and 7 bases from J, with 10 bases in between. In nucleotides, the CDR3 is TGTGCCAGCAGTTACTCGAAAGCCGGGAATGAGCAGTTCTTC. Translation: CASSYSKAGNEQFF.

The V and J genes are TRBV28 and TRBJ1-3, with D uncertain. Trimming shortened V by 6 bases and J by 1 base, and 13 bases separated the two germline ends. Germline assignment: CDR1 MDHEN and CDR2 SYDVKM. This CDR3 has 15 amino acids. CDR3 protein: CASSRKRRSGNTIYF. The CDR3 DNA reads as TGTGCCAGCAGCAGGAAGAGGAGGTCTGGAAACACCATATATTTT. Filled out from reference TRBV28 and TRBJ1-3, the complete variable domain reads DVKVTQSSRYLVKRTGEKVFLECVQDMDHENMFWYRQDPGLGLRLIYFSYDVKMKEKGDIPEGYSVSREKKERFSLILESASTNQTSMYLCASSRKRRSGNTIYFGEGSWLTVV.

Notes on this clone: The same CDR3 can be traced to other DNA sequences in this sample. This chain links TRBV7-9 with TRBJ2-7; 8 nucleotides match TRBD1. The V segment lost 1 base and the J segment 4 bases; nucleotides outside the gene matches: 3. Germline V CDR1 and CDR2: SEHNR, FQNEAQ (reference sequence). This CDR3 is built from 14 residues. CDR3 bases: TGTGCCAGCAGCTTAGGGACAGGGTCGTACGAGCAGTACTTC. Its translation is CASSLGTGSYEQYF. Combining the CDR3 with reference TRBV7-9 and TRBJ2-7 gives the whole variable domain DTGVSQNPRHKITKRGQNVTFRCDPISEHNRLYWYRQTLGQGPEFLTYFQNEAQLEKSRLLSDRFSAERPKGSFSTLEIQRTEQGDSAMYLCASSLGTGSYEQYFGPGTRLTVT.

This chain links TRBV5-1 with TRBJ2-7; either TRBD1 or TRBD2 may supply D (5 bases each). The CDR3 spans 15 residues. Looked up from germline, CDR1 is SGHRS and CDR2 is YFSETQ. Trimming stripped 3 bases from V and 3 bases from J, with 16 bases between. CDR3 nucleotides: TGCGCCAGCAGCTGGGCCCGAGGGGCAGACTACGAGCAGTACTTC. It codes for CASSWARGADYEQYF.

This chain links TRBV9 with TRBJ2-7; the D gene is possibly TRBD1 (6 bases). Germline CDR1 is SGDLS and CDR2 is YYNGEE. The CDR3 spans 15 residues. Trimming cost V 4 bases and J 3 bases, with 17 bases left between them. The CDR3 bases are TGTGCCAGCAGCTCCCGACAGGCCACCCTCTACGAGCAGTACTTC. Its protein product is CASSSRQATLYEQYF.

The chain uses TRBV4-1 and TRBJ1-1; D possibly corresponds to TRBD1 (6 bases). V lost 3 bases and J lost 0, with 14 bases in between. Germline values: CDR1 MGHRA, CDR2 YSYEKL. CDR3 length equals 16 residues. CDR3 loop: CASSHPWGQMNTEAFF. CDR3 nucleotide sequence: TGCGCCAGCAGCCACCCCTGGGGACAAATGAACACTGAAGCTTTCTTT.

Remarks on this clone: This sample also contains other DNA sequences that code for the same CDR3. V is TRBV5-1 and J is TRBJ2-7; 9 nucleotides match TRBD2. The CDR3 consists of 15 residues. Trimming cost V 3 bases and J 2 bases; bases outside gene matches: 6. The germline V gene has CDR1 SGHRS and CDR2 YFSETQ. CDR3 nucleotide sequence: TGCGCCAGCAGCTCGGGGCTAGCGGGGCCCTACGAGCAGTACTTC. It encodes CASSSGLAGPYEQYF.

This sequence joins TRBV6-5 and TRBJ2-7; D not certain. The CDR3 loop spans 14 amino acids. With 4 bases removed from V and 1 base from J, the gap between germline ends came to 11 bases. Germline CDR1 MNHEY, CDR2 SVGAGI. The CDR3 here is CASSWAEGSYEQYF. The CDR3 DNA reads TGTGCCAGCAGTTGGGCCGAAGGTTCCTACGAGCAGTACTTC.

J is TRBJ2-1 and V is TRBV11-2; perhaps TRBD1 as D (5 bases). This CDR3 spans 15 amino acids. The germline gives CDR1 SGHAT, CDR2 FQNNGV. V lost 3 bases to trimming and J lost 5 bases, with 14 bases between them. CDR3 protein: CASSLTPGAHNEQFF. CDR3 DNA: TGTGCCAGCAGCTTGACTCCTGGGGCCCACAATGAGCAGTTCTTC. Looking up the rest from reference TRBV11-2 and TRBJ2-1 gives the full variable domain: EAGVAQSPRYKIIEKRQSVAFWCNPISGHATLYWYQQILGQGPKLLIQFQNNGVVDDSQLPKDRFSAERLKGVDSTLKIQPAKLEDSAVYLCASSLTPGAHNEQFFGPGTRLTVL.

V gene TRBV9 combines with J gene TRBJ1-3; the D is unclear. The germline CDR1 and CDR2 sequences are SGDLS and YYNGEE. The CDR3 has 15 amino acids. Trimming cost V 7 bases and J 2 bases, with 16 bases left between them. The CDR3 coding sequence is TGTGCCAGCGCCCAGACTGGGAGCGCTGGAAACACCATATATTTT. Residues: CASAQTGSAGNTIYF.

The rearrangement joins TRBV9 to TRBJ2-1, with 7 bases identical to TRBD2. This CDR3 has 13 residues. Unmatched junction bases numbered 4, after V lost 4 bases and J lost 6 bases. The germline V gene encodes CDR1 SGDLS and CDR2 YYNGEE. For the CDR3, the DNA is TGTGCCAGCAGCACGGGACTACCCAATGAGCAGTTCTTC. As protein: CASSTGLPNEQFF.

This chain links TRBV9 with TRBJ2-7; D unresolved. CDR1 is SGDLS and CDR2 is YYNGEE in the germline V gene. The V gene lost 0 bases and the J gene lost 6 bases, with 13 bases spanning the gap. CDR3 length: 14 residues. The CDR3 nucleotides are TGTGCCAGCAGCGTAGGGTCTTATAGGACCGAGCAGTACTTC. As protein: CASSVGSYRTEQYF.

This sequence joins TRBV5-5 and TRBJ1-2; D remains unclear. Trimming removed 0 bases at V and 4 bases at J, with 13 bases between. This CDR3 comprises 15 residues. CDR1 and CDR2 from the germline V gene are SGHKS and YYEKEE (reference sequence). CDR3 region: CASSLVRLPIYGYTF. For the CDR3, the DNA is TGTGCCAGCAGCTTGGTGAGGCTACCGATCTATGGCTACACCTTC.

The rearrangement uses TRBV7-6 and TRBJ2-6; D might be TRBD2 (6 bases). V was cut by 5 bases and J by 3 bases, with 17 bases left in between. This CDR3 is 17 amino acids long. The germline V gene encodes CDR1 SGHVS and CDR2 FNYEAQ. CDR3 amino acids: CASSRARGGYGANVLTF. CDR3 nucleotide sequence: TGTGCCAGCAGCCGGGCCCGGGGAGGTTATGGGGCCAACGTCCTGACTTTC.